Here is one T cell receptor (beta chain) with its context. The CDR3 is 19 residues long. CDR1 and CDR2 (germline): WSHSY, SAAADI. Between the trimmed V and J ends, which lost 2 bases and 1 base, there was a span of 21 bases. This sample is part of a study of control samples from healthy donors and cancer patients. Generated by immunoSEQ multiplex PCR, the TCRdb table keeps only in-frame clones and is missing some. The data contain more than 150,000 clones, roughly nine tenths of them singletons. The source material was blood. The sequence derives from a woman aged 30 to 39 in good health. The chain joins TRBV10-2 to TRBJ2-1, with D hard to call. This chain's CDR3 is CASSEGLPGRTRSYNEQFF. CDR3 bases: TGCGCCAGCAGTGAGGGTCTACCCGGTCGTACGAGGTCCTACAATGAGCAGTTCTTC.